The present T cell receptor (beta chain) was sequenced within a study of breast tumors, draining lymph nodes, adjacent tissues. Breast cancer patients provided tissue from their axillary draining lymph nodes. Overall study findings and caveats: That most tumor T cells come from lymph nodes remained unproven. Tumor repertoires ranked between lymph nodes and nontumor tissue in diversity, with V and J gene preferences.

CDR1 MNHEY and CDR2 SVGAGI come from the germline V gene. The V end lost 10 bases, the J end lost 3 bases, and 13 bases lay between the germline ends. The CDR3 consists of 14 residues. In TCRdb, the multiplex PCR reads were re-called with MiXCR into one record per CDR3 protein. Counted here are about 110,000 distinct CDR3 sequences, under 40% occurring once; the ten biggest clones make up 5.5% to 7%. Comment on this clonotype: Its matching antigen is unknown. Just one base apart from a much larger clone, this may be a read error.

Material for sequencing was axillary lymph node tissue. This chain uses TRBV6-5 with TRBJ2-6; D may be TRBD2 (7 bases). The sequence came from a female donor with breast cancer. Some clones in this sample may be carry-over from other donors' samples. This chain's CDR3 is CAIRRGHGANVLTF. The CDR3 coding sequence is TGTGCCATCAGGCGGGGGCATGGGGCCAACGTCCTGACTTTC.